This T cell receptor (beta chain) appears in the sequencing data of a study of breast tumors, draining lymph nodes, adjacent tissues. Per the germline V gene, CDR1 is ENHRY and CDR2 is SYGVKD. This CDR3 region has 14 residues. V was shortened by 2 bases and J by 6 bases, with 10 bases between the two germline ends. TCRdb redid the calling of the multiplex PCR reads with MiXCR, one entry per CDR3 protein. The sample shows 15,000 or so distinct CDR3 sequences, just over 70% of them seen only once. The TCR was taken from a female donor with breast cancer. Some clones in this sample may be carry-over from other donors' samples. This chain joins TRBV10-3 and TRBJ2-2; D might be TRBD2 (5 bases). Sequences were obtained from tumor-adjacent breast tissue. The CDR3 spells CAISEARRSGELFF. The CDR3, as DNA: TGTGCCATCAGTGAGGCTAGGAGGTCCGGGGAGCTGTTTTTT.